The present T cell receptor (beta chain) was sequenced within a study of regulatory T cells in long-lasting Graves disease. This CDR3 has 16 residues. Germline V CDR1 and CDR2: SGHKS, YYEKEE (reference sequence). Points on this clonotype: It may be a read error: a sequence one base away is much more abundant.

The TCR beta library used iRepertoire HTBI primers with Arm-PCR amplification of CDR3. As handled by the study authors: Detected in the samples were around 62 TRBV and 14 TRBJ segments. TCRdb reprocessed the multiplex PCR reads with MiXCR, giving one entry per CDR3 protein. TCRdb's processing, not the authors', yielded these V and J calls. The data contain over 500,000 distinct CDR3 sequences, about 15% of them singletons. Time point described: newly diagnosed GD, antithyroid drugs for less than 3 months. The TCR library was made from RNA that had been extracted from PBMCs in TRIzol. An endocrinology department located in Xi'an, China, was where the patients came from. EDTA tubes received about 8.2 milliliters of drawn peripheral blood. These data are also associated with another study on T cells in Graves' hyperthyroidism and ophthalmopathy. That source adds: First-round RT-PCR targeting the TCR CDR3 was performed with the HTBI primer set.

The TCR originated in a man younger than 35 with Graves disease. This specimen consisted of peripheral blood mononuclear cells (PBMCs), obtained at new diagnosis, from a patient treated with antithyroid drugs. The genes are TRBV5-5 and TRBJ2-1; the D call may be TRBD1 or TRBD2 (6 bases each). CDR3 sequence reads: CASSLEGEASYSEQFF. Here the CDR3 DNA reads TGTGCCAGCAGCTTGGAGGGGGAGGCGTCCTACAGTGAGCAGTTCTTC. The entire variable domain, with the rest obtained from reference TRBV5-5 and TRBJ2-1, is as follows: DAGVTQSPTHLIKTRGQQVTLRCSPISGHKSVSWYQQVLGQGPQFIFQYYEKEERGRGNFPDRFSARQFPNYSSELNVNALLLGDSALYLCASSLEGEASYSEQFFGPGTRLTVL.